These T cell receptor beta chains were read from a single sample in a study of T cell responses to AZD1222 COVID-19 vaccine. Libraries were prepared by immunoSEQ multiplex PCR; TCRdb keeps only in-frame clonotypes and omits some of them. The sample shows fewer than 95,000 clones, 80% to 95% of them seen only once. The sequencing used peripheral blood, collected 28 days after the second AZD1222 dose. These receptors all come from an adult who received the AZD1222 COVID-19 vaccine. CDR3s include the opening cysteine and the closing phenylalanine or tryptophan. D genes are given only for firm matches. Where a row states a size, it is once, few, many or the class of an expanded clone; other rows omit it.

length: 17; J: TRBJ1-3; size: NA; V: TRBV3-1/TRBV3-2; D: NA; DNA: TGTGCCAGCAGCCAAGATTTCGGGATGGCAGGAGGAAACACCATATATTTT; CDR3: CASSQDFGMAGGNTIYF
length: 14; J: TRBJ1-6; size: NA; V: TRBV6-5; D: NA; DNA: TGTGCCAGTGGGGTCCGGGAGTTAAATTCACCCCTCCACTTT; CDR3: CASGVRELNSPLHF
length: 15; J: TRBJ1-1; size: NA; V: TRBV7-2; D: NA; DNA: TGTGCCAGCAGCTTAGCTTTCGGGTTGGGCACTGAAGCTTTCTTT; CDR3: CASSLAFGLGTEAFF
length: 11; J: TRBJ2-5; size: NA; V: TRBV1; D: NA; DNA: TGCACCAGCAGCCCAAGACATCCGCCGAACTTC; CDR3: CTSSPRHPPNF
length: 11; J: TRBJ1-5; size: NA; V: TRBV6-2/TRBV6-3; D: NA; DNA: TGTGCCAGCAGCCAGAGCGGGCCCCAGCATTTT; CDR3: CASSQSGPQHF
length: 11; J: TRBJ2-5; size: NA; V: TRBV5-6; D: NA; DNA: TGTGCCAGCAGCCTCATGGAGACCCAGTACTTC; CDR3: CASSLMETQYF
length: 16; J: TRBJ2-3; size: NA; V: TRBV28; D: NA; DNA: TGTGCCAGCAGTCCCGGGGGATCCTTGGGCACAGATACGCAGTATTTT; CDR3: CASSPGGSLGTDTQYF
length: 16; J: TRBJ1-5; size: NA; V: TRBV27; D: TRBD1; DNA: TGTGCCAGCGCCGGGACAGGGGGCTGGGGCAATCAGCCCCAGCATTTT; CDR3: CASAGTGGWGNQPQHF
length: 14; J: TRBJ2-3; size: few; V: TRBV7-2; D: TRBD2; DNA: TGTGCCAGCAGCTTTCTATATAGCGGGAGAGGGCAGTATTTT; CDR3: CASSFLYSGRGQYF
length: 14; J: TRBJ2-7; size: NA; V: TRBV11-2; D: TRBD1; DNA: TGTGCCAGCACTAACAGGGGGATTAGATACGAGCAGTACTTC; CDR3: CASTNRGIRYEQYF
length: 15; J: TRBJ2-5; size: NA; V: TRBV30; D: TRBD1; DNA: TGTGCCTGGAGTGGACAGGGGGCAGGTTTGGAGACCCAGTACTTC; CDR3: CAWSGQGAGLETQYF
length: 19; J: TRBJ2-3; size: NA; V: TRBV4-1; D: NA; DNA: TGCGCCAGCAGCCAAGATGAGGGGGGGCATTACTCTAGCACAGATACGCAGTATTTT; CDR3: CASSQDEGGHYSSTDTQYF
length: 10; J: TRBJ2-7; size: once; V: TRBV12-3/TRBV12-4; D: NA; DNA: TGTGCCAGCAGCGGGGTGCGTCAGTACTTC; CDR3: CASSGVRQYF
length: 13; J: TRBJ1-5; size: NA; V: TRBV29-1; D: NA; DNA: TGCAGCGTTGAATGGGGTATCGATCAGCCCCAGCATTTT; CDR3: CSVEWGIDQPQHF
length: 15; J: TRBJ2-1; size: once; V: TRBV5-4; D: TRBD2; DNA: TGTGCCAGCAGCCCCATCAGCGGGATTTACAATGAGCAGTTCTTC; CDR3: CASSPISGIYNEQFF
length: 17; J: TRBJ2-7; size: NA; V: TRBV7-6; D: TRBD2; DNA: TGTGCCAGCAGCTTAGGTGGGAGGCTAGCGGGGTCCTACGAGCAGTACTTC; CDR3: CASSLGGRLAGSYEQYF
length: 14; J: TRBJ2-1; size: NA; V: TRBV5-4; D: TRBD1; DNA: TGTGCCAGCATCCGACAGGGCGGCGGCAATGAGCAGTTCTTC; CDR3: CASIRQGGGNEQFF
length: 13; J: TRBJ2-7; size: few; V: TRBV20-1; D: NA; DNA: TGCAGTGCTAGTAGCCGGGGTCCCTACGAGCAGTACTTC; CDR3: CSASSRGPYEQYF
length: 15; J: TRBJ1-2; size: NA; V: TRBV6-1; D: NA; DNA: TGTGCCAGCAGTGAACCCGGGCCCACAGGCTATGGCTACACCTTC; CDR3: CASSEPGPTGYGYTF
length: 13; J: TRBJ2-5; size: NA; V: TRBV6-5; D: TRBD2; DNA: TGTGCCAGCACCGGGACTAGTAAAGAGACCCAGTACTTC; CDR3: CASTGTSKETQYF
length: 16; J: TRBJ2-2; size: NA; V: TRBV11-2; D: TRBD2; DNA: TGTGCCAGCAGCTTATGGGGGAGGGGAGACACCGGGGAGCTGTTTTTT; CDR3: CASSLWGRGDTGELFF
length: 14; J: TRBJ2-1; size: NA; V: TRBV9; D: NA; DNA: TGTGCCAGCAGCGTAGGTTGGGAGCTAGGTGAGCAGTTCTTC; CDR3: CASSVGWELGEQFF
length: 13; J: TRBJ1-1; size: once; V: TRBV7-9; D: NA; DNA: TGTGCCAGCAGCCACACTATGAGCACTGAAGCTTTCTTT; CDR3: CASSHTMSTEAFF
length: 15; J: TRBJ1-5; size: once; V: TRBV2; D: NA; DNA: TGTGCCAGCGGGGGGGCAGGGGAAAGCAATCAGCCCCAGCATTTT; CDR3: CASGGAGESNQPQHF
length: 15; J: TRBJ1-5; size: NA; V: TRBV7-8; D: TRBD1; DNA: TGTGCCAGCAGCTTAGATGCTAGGGGGCCCCAGCCCCAGCATTTT; CDR3: CASSLDARGPQPQHF
length: 14; J: TRBJ2-2; size: NA; V: TRBV3-1/TRBV3-2; D: NA; DNA: TGTGCCAGCAGCCCATACCTGGTTATCGGGGAGCTGTTTTTT; CDR3: CASSPYLVIGELFF
length: 14; J: TRBJ1-1; size: once; V: TRBV28; D: NA; DNA: TGTGCCAGCAGTTTTGCGCAGAAGAACACTGAAGCTTTCTTT; CDR3: CASSFAQKNTEAFF
length: 15; J: TRBJ2-3; size: NA; V: TRBV7-3; D: TRBD1; DNA: TGTGCCAGCAGCTTCTCGGGACAGAAGACAGATACGCAGTATTTT; CDR3: CASSFSGQKTDTQYF
length: 15; J: TRBJ1-6; size: NA; V: TRBV6-5; D: NA; DNA: TGTGCCAGCAAGAGAGACGAGGCCTATAATTCACCCCTCCACTTT; CDR3: CASKRDEAYNSPLHF
length: 15; J: TRBJ1-1; size: NA; V: TRBV19; D: TRBD1; DNA: TGTGCCAGTAGTATCGCGACAGGGGGCTATACTGAAGCTTTCTTT; CDR3: CASSIATGGYTEAFF
length: 14; J: TRBJ2-1; size: few; V: TRBV5-1; D: TRBD2; DNA: TGCGCCAGCAGCTATGGGACTAGCGACAATGAGCAGTTCTTC; CDR3: CASSYGTSDNEQFF
length: 11; J: TRBJ2-2; size: NA; V: TRBV29-1; D: NA; DNA: TGCAGCGTAGTAGACAGCGGGGAGCTGTTTTTT; CDR3: CSVVDSGELFF
length: 15; J: TRBJ1-4; size: NA; V: TRBV30; D: NA; DNA: TGTGCCTGGACCTCCCCCGACAGGATAAATGAAAAACTGTTTTTT; CDR3: CAWTSPDRINEKLFF
length: 14; J: TRBJ2-7; size: NA; V: TRBV28; D: NA; DNA: TGTGCCAGCAGGGGGGACTGGAGCTCCTACGAGCAGTACTTC; CDR3: CASRGDWSSYEQYF